Each of the 18 T cell receptor beta chains below was sequenced from the same sample in a study of T cell responses to AZD1222 COVID-19 vaccine. Profiled with immunoSEQ multiplex PCR; TCRdb holds only in-frame clones, not every one. The table lists around 110,000 clones, roughly 87% of them singletons. The source was peripheral blood, collected on day 0 of AZD1222 vaccination. The receptors come from an adult in good health.

The chain couples TRBV18 to TRBJ2-6; D gene uncertain. The CDR3 runs 16 residues. The ends were cut back, 4 bases at V and 2 bases at J, with 12 bases in the middle. CDR1 is KGHSH, CDR2 LQKENI, per germline. For the CDR3, the DNA is TGTGCCAGCTCACTATCTGGCGGAACTGGGGCCAACGTCCTGACTTTC. Residues: CASSLSGGTGANVLTF. Drawing the rest from reference TRBV18 and TRBJ2-6, the complete variable domain is NAGVMQNPRHLVRRRGQEARLRCSPMKGHSHVYWYRQLPEEGLKFMVYLQKENIIDESGMPKERFSAEFPKEGPSILRIQQVVRGDSAAYFCASSLSGGTGANVLTFGAGSRLTVL.

The sample holds one count of this clone. The rearrangement links TRBV15 to TRBJ2-1; 8 nucleotides line up with TRBD1. The CDR3 consists of 15 residues. Trimming took 3 bases from V and 8 from J; bases not matched to a gene: 9. The germline V gene has CDR1 LNHNV and CDR2 YYDKDF (reference sequence). The CDR3 region is CATSRAQGGGDEQFF. DNA for the CDR3: TGTGCCACCAGCAGGGCACAGGGGGGAGGCGATGAGCAGTTCTTC.

Points on this clone: Mismatch with germline at one junction end may stem from a read error. CDR3 region: CALSGGTQETQYF. Here the CDR3 DNA reads TGTGCCTTGAGTGGAGGTACCCAAGAGACCCAGTACTTC. The V gene is TRBV30, the J gene TRBJ2-5; a possible D gene is TRBD2 (5 bases). This CDR3 spans 13 amino acids. Germline V gene sequence: CDR1 GTSNPN, CDR2 SVGIG (reference sequence).

The rearrangement links TRBV3-1 (or the pseudogene TRBV3-2) to TRBJ1-2, with a weak D call TRBD1 (5 bases). Germline CDR1 is LGHDT and CDR2 is YNNKEL (reference sequence). V was cut by 3 bases and J by 7 bases, with 9 bases left in between. The CDR3 has 12 amino acids. This chain's CDR3 is CASSQGESGYTF. In DNA form, the CDR3 reads TGTGCCAGCAGCCAGGGGGAAAGTGGCTACACCTTC.

The genes are TRBV19 and TRBJ1-1; D unresolved. With 5 bases removed from V and 5 bases from J, the gap between germline ends came to 9 bases. CDR1 is LNHDA and CDR2 is SQIVND in the germline V gene (reference sequence). The CDR3 runs 12 residues. The CDR3 loop is CASSAEGTEAFF. The CDR3 coding sequence is TGTGCCAGTAGTGCAGAGGGAACTGAAGCTTTCTTT.

The chain is built from TRBV30 and TRBJ2-4; 10 bases are a match to TRBD1. CDR3 length: 15 amino acids. J was trimmed by 1 base and V by 6 bases; bases with no gene match: 6. Germline CDR1 reads GTSNPN; CDR2 reads SVGIG (reference sequence). CDR3 in amino acids: CACTTGGTAKNIQYF. The CDR3 nucleotides are TGTGCCTGCACGACAGGGGGCACGGCCAAAAACATTCAGTACTTC. The whole variable domain, filled in from reference TRBV30 and TRBJ2-4, reads SQTIHQWPATLVQPVGSPLSLECTVEGTSNPNLYWYRQAAGRGLQLLFYSVGIGQISSEVPQNLSASRPQDRQFILSSKKLLLSDSGFYLCACTTGGTAKNIQYFGAGTRLSVL.

This clone has just one count. CDR3 nucleotides: TGTGCCATCAGTGAGTCAGGAGCCTACTCTGGGGCCAACGTCCTGACTTTC. Its protein is CAISESGAYSGANVLTF. The rearrangement uses TRBV10-3 and TRBJ2-6, with unresolved D. The CDR3 runs 17 residues. Trimming pared 0 bases from V and 0 bases from J, leaving 9 bases between. Germline V lookup: CDR1 ENHRY, CDR2 SYGVKD.

V is TRBV18 and J is TRBJ2-2; 10 bases are a match to TRBD1. Looked up from germline, CDR1 is KGHSH and CDR2 is LQKENI. After removal of 3 bases from V and 5 bases from J, the junction contained 3 bases not matched to a gene. The CDR3 length is 15 residues. DNA of the CDR3: TGTGCCAGCTCACCGGGACAGGGGAGGACCGGGGAGCTGTTTTTT. It yields the protein CASSPGQGRTGELFF.

V and J are TRBV9 and TRBJ2-1, with D perhaps matching TRBD2 (7 bases). The CDR3 is 15 residues long. CDR1 and CDR2 from the germline V gene are SGDLS and YYNGEE. With 0 bases removed from V and 6 bases from J, the gap between germline ends came to 13 bases. In DNA, the CDR3 is TGTGCCAGCAGCGTAGCGAGGGGAGGGGGCAATGAGCAGTTCTTC. The encoded protein is CASSVARGGGNEQFF.

CDR3 residues: CAWSVQASTDTQYF. CDR3 coding DNA: TGTGCCTGGAGTGTACAGGCGAGCACAGATACGCAGTATTTT. J is TRBJ2-3 and V is TRBV30; a weak D match, TRBD1 (5 bases). Trimming left V 0 bases short and J 0 bases short, with 7 bases between. The CDR3 extends over 14 amino acids. The germline gives CDR1 GTSNPN, CDR2 SVGIG (reference sequence).

V is TRBV9 and J is TRBJ2-1, with 11 bases fitting TRBD2. The germline V gene encodes CDR1 SGDLS and CDR2 YYNGEE. The trim removed 0 bases at V and 8 bases at J, leaving 7 bases unmatched. This CDR3 has 16 amino acids. Written as DNA, the CDR3 is TGTGCCAGCAGCGTAGAAGCTAGCGGGGGGTCCGATGAGCAGTTCTTC. Translating it yields CASSVEASGGSDEQFF.

The J gene is TRBJ1-2, the V gene TRBV21-1; the DNA was not compared with TRBD1, the D call given in the table. TRBV21-1 is shown as a pseudogene. The CDR3 is made up of 15 amino acids. The CDR3, as DNA: TGTGCCAGCAGCAAAAAGGGGGCCGATAACTATGGCTACACCTTC. Residues: CASSKKGADNYGYTF.

V usage is TRBV7-9 and J usage is TRBJ2-1; D is unresolved. The CDR3 runs to 15 residues. V lost 6 bases to trimming and J lost 0 bases, with 12 bases between them. Germline-derived CDR1 and CDR2 are SEHNR and FQNEAQ (reference sequence). DNA of the CDR3: TGTGCCAGCAGTCCACCGGCGAGCTCCTACAATGAGCAGTTCTTC. It translates to CASSPPASSYNEQFF. Full variable domain (remainder filled in from reference TRBV7-9 and TRBJ2-1): DTGVSQNPRHKITKRGQNVTFRCDPISEHNRLYWYRQTLGQGPEFLTYFQNEAQLEKSRLLSDRFSAERPKGSFSTLEIQRTEQGDSAMYLCASSPPASSYNEQFFGPGTRLTVL.

This chain connects TRBV18 to TRBJ1-2; TRBD1 might be the D (6 bases). This CDR3 contains 15 residues. Germline loops: CDR1 KGHSH, CDR2 LQKENI. The ends were cut back, 3 bases at V and 0 bases at J, with 11 bases in the middle. The CDR3 loop is CASSPTGSANYGYTF. In DNA form, the CDR3 reads TGTGCCAGCTCACCGACAGGTTCAGCTAACTATGGCTACACCTTC.

V is TRBV27 and J is TRBJ1-2; 7 positions agree with TRBD1. Germline V gene sequence: CDR1 MNHEY, CDR2 SMNVEV (reference sequence). This CDR3 is 17 amino acids long. V was clipped by 3 bases and J by 3 bases; unmatched bases: 13. The chain's CDR3 is CASSLGQRAFLDYGYTF. CDR3 in DNA: TGTGCCAGCAGTTTGGGACAGCGGGCCTTTCTCGACTATGGCTACACCTTC.

The V and J genes are TRBV5-6 and TRBJ1-3, with D unresolved. The V gene's germline CDR1 is SGHDT and CDR2 YYEEEE. V lost 2 bases, J lost 1 base, and 10 bases lay in between. This CDR3 has 15 residues. In nucleotides, the CDR3 is TGTGCCAGCAGCTTATACGTGTCATCTGGAAACACCATATATTTT. Protein: CASSLYVSSGNTIYF.

This chain joins TRBV7-9 and TRBJ1-5; D may be TRBD1 (5 bases). Germline V gene data show CDR1 as SEHNR and CDR2 as FQNEAQ (reference sequence). CDR3 length: 15 amino acids. Trimming stripped 4 bases from V and 5 bases from J, with 15 bases between. The CDR3 nucleotides read TGTGCCAGCAGCTCAGGAAGACAGCCAGATCAGCCCCAGCATTTT. Encoded protein: CASSSGRQPDQPQHF. Full variable domain (outside the CDR3, taken from reference TRBV7-9 and TRBJ1-5): DTGVSQNPRHKITKRGQNVTFRCDPISEHNRLYWYRQTLGQGPEFLTYFQNEAQLEKSRLLSDRFSAERPKGSFSTLEIQRTEQGDSAMYLCASSSGRQPDQPQHFGDGTRLSIL.

The chain is built from TRBV27 and TRBJ2-1, with no clear D. CDR1 and CDR2 from the germline V gene are MNHEY and SMNVEV (reference sequence). The CDR3 has 15 residues. Trimming took 4 bases from V and 0 from J, leaving 10 bases between them. The DNA of the CDR3 is TGTGCCAGCAGTTCCGGCGGATACTCCTACAATGAGCAGTTCTTC. Translated: CASSSGGYSYNEQFF.